These T cell receptor beta chains were read from a single sample in a study of early T cells in non-severe SARS-CoV-2 infection. TCRdb fed the 5' RACE reads into MiXCR, producing one record per CDR3 protein. Of tens of thousands of distinct CDR3 sequences in the sample, roughly 15% were seen once. Sequencing used whole blood, obtained at baseline. The receptors derive from an adult who was a healthcare worker with PCR-confirmed SARS-CoV-2 infection or an uninfected control (not recorded which). Both conserved end residues are part of each CDR3. The order of the fields is clone size, D gene, J gene, V gene, CDR3 protein, CDR3 DNA. The D gene is left open where the match is weak. Clone size is not always given. Where it is, it says once, few, many or a class for expanded clones.

NA | NA | TRBJ1-4 | TRBV2 | CASSDSSRVGKLFF | TGTGCCAGCAGTGATTCGAGCAGGGTCGGAAAACTGTTTTTT
NA | TRBD2 | TRBJ2-2 | TRBV11-3 | CASSSRTSGNTGELFF | TGTGCCAGCAGCTCGAGGACTAGCGGGAACACCGGGGAGCTGTTTTTT
NA | NA | TRBJ2-1 | TRBV6-5 | CASSSPGSSYNEQFF | TGTGCCAGCAGTTCCCCGGGAAGCTCCTACAATGAGCAGTTCTTC
many | NA | TRBJ2-3 | TRBV20-1 | CSARGQIPTDTQYF | TGCAGTGCTAGAGGTCAAATACCGACAGATACGCAGTATTTT
few | NA | TRBJ1-4 | TRBV28 | CASRDRATNEKLFF | TGTGCCAGCAGGGACCGAGCAACTAATGAAAAACTGTTTTTT
NA | NA | TRBJ2-2 | TRBV4-1 | CASSPSGGGNGELFF | TGCGCCAGCAGCCCCAGCGGAGGGGGGAACGGGGAGCTGTTTTTT
many | TRBD2 | TRBJ2-5 | TRBV28 | CASSLSGRAVETQYF | TGTGCCAGCAGTCTTAGCGGGAGGGCCGTTGAGACCCAGTACTTC
many | TRBD1 | TRBJ2-7 | TRBV27 | CASSTGQGEQYF | TGTGCCAGCAGTACGGGACAGGGCGAGCAGTACTTC
few | NA | TRBJ2-7 | TRBV6-1 | CAADGWPTPNSYEQYF | TGTGCCGCTGACGGTTGGCCTACTCCTAACTCCTACGAGCAGTACTTC
NA | TRBD2 | TRBJ2-7 | TRBV20-1 | CSARDVPGTRAYEQYF | TGCAGTGCTAGAGATGTACCCGGGACTAGGGCCTACGAGCAGTACTTC
many | TRBD2 | TRBJ2-5 | TRBV2 | CASSDGLAGTGTQYF | TGTGCCAGCAGTGACGGACTAGCGGGAACGGGGACCCAGTACTTC
many | NA | TRBJ1-5 | TRBV6-5 | CASSRQGQPQHF | TGTGCCAGTAGTAGGCAGGGGCAGCCCCAGCATTTT
many | NA | TRBJ2-1 | TRBV9 | CASSVGTAYNEQFF | TGTGCCAGCAGCGTAGGGACAGCCTACAATGAGCAGTTCTTC
few | NA | TRBJ1-1 | TRBV7-2 | CASSSVRTGAFF | TGTGCCAGCAGCTCGGTACGAACTGGAGCTTTCTTT
NA | TRBD2 | TRBJ2-1 | TRBV7-8 | CASSLREGGYNEQFF | TGTGCCAGCAGCCTCCGGGAGGGAGGCTACAATGAGCAGTTCTTC
few | TRBD1 | TRBJ2-2 | TRBV7-7 | CASSHGQDTGELFF | TGTGCCAGCAGCCATGGACAGGACACCGGGGAGCTGTTTTTT
few | NA | TRBJ2-7 | TRBV12-3/TRBV12-4 | CASSKRQEQYF | TGTGCCAGCAGTAAGCGTCAAGAGCAGTACTTC
NA | NA | TRBJ2-2 | TRBV28 | CASSPLSGELFF | TGTGCCAGCAGTCCTCTTTCCGGGGAGCTGTTTTTT
NA | TRBD1 | TRBJ2-3 | TRBV28 | CASSPTRQGVVADTQYF | TGTGCCAGCAGCCCGACGCGACAGGGAGTTGTTGCAGATACGCAGTATTTT
many | TRBD1 | TRBJ2-5 | TRBV19 | CASSSTGGETQYF | TGTGCCAGTAGCTCTACAGGGGGAGAGACCCAGTACTTC
few | NA | TRBJ1-1 | TRBV7-9 | CASTAAVNTEAFF | TGTGCCAGCACCGCAGCGGTGAACACTGAAGCTTTCTTT
NA | TRBD2 | TRBJ2-3 | TRBV28 | CASSSPSGRTDTQYF | TGTGCCAGCAGTTCTCCTAGCGGGAGGACAGATACGCAGTATTTT
NA | NA | TRBJ2-7 | TRBV20-1 | CSATSSYEQYF | TGCAGTGCTACCAGTTCCTACGAGCAGTACTTC
NA | NA | TRBJ1-1 | TRBV18 | CASSGITAFF | TGTGCCAGCTCAGGTATTACCGCTTTCTTT
once | NA | TRBJ1-2 | TRBV19 | CASSTQEAYGYTF | TGTGCCAGTAGTACCCAGGAGGCGTATGGCTACACCTTC
many | TRBD2 | TRBJ2-2 | TRBV20-1 | CSARGTSPNTGELFF | TGCAGTGCTAGGGGGACTAGCCCGAACACCGGGGAGCTGTTTTTT
NA | NA | TRBJ2-4 | TRBV12-3/TRBV12-4 | CASSTRGVGDIQYF | TGTGCCAGCAGCACTCGAGGGGTGGGGGACATTCAGTACTTC
NA | NA | TRBJ2-3 | TRBV7-2 | CASSLGLVGLADTQYF | TGTGCCAGCAGCTTAGGTCTAGTTGGACTCGCAGATACGCAGTATTTT
NA | TRBD2 | TRBJ2-1 | TRBV19 | CASSIVRGTSGTEQFF | TGTGCCAGTAGTATAGTACGTGGGACTAGCGGGACTGAGCAGTTCTTC
many | NA | TRBJ1-3 | TRBV12-3/TRBV12-4 | CASSFGVGNTIYF | TGTGCCAGCAGTTTTGGGGTAGGAAACACCATATATTTT
NA | TRBD2 | TRBJ2-1 | TRBV10-3 | CAISESDSAGGAEQFF | TGTGCCATCAGTGAGTCCGACTCAGCGGGAGGGGCTGAGCAGTTCTTC
few | TRBD1 | TRBJ1-5 | TRBV28 | CASRLQGAGQPQHF | TGTGCCAGCAGACTACAGGGGGCAGGTCAGCCCCAGCATTTT
many | NA | TRBJ2-1 | TRBV7-8 | CASSLGGELNEQFF | TGTGCCAGCAGCTTAGGGGGTGAGCTGAATGAGCAGTTCTTC
many | NA | TRBJ1-2 | TRBV12-3/TRBV12-4 | CASSFSTGDGYTF | TGTGCCAGCAGTTTCTCGACTGGGGACGGCTACACCTTC
once | TRBD1 | TRBJ2-5 | TRBV11-2 | CASSTSGGYGVTQYF | TGTGCCAGCAGCACTTCAGGGGGCTACGGGGTGACCCAGTACTTC
many | NA | TRBJ2-2 | TRBV4-2 | CASSVGVTTNTGELFF | TGTGCCAGCAGCGTGGGGGTGACTACGAACACCGGGGAGCTGTTTTTT
few | NA | TRBJ2-2 | TRBV28 | CASSHSGDNTGELFF | TGTGCCAGCAGCCATAGCGGAGACAACACCGGGGAGCTGTTTTTT
NA | NA | TRBJ1-6 | TRBV28 | CASSSGAQNSPLHF | TGTGCCAGCAGTTCCGGGGCGCAGAATTCACCCCTCCACTTT
few | TRBD2 | TRBJ2-1 | TRBV20-1 | CSARVTSGYIYNEQFF | TGCAGTGCTAGAGTCACTAGCGGGTATATCTACAATGAGCAGTTCTTC
NA | NA | TRBJ2-1 | TRBV10-3 | CAISEEFGIGSYNEQFF | TGTGCCATCAGTGAGGAGTTCGGGATTGGGTCCTACAATGAGCAGTTCTTC
once | TRBD1 | TRBJ2-5 | TRBV6-1 | CASSAQGANRETQYF | TGTGCCAGCAGTGCGCAGGGGGCGAATCGAGAGACCCAGTACTTC
NA | TRBD1 | TRBJ1-2 | TRBV27 | CASSATGDGYTF | TGTGCCAGCAGTGCGACAGGGGATGGCTACACCTTC
NA | TRBD1 | TRBJ1-3 | TRBV30 | CAWTTLGQDSGNTIYF | TGTGCCTGGACCACCCTGGGACAGGACTCTGGAAACACCATATATTTT
few | NA | TRBJ2-1 | TRBV20-1 | CSVALSSYNEQFF | TGCAGCGTAGCGCTGAGCTCCTACAATGAGCAGTTCTTC
NA | NA | TRBJ2-1 | TRBV6-5 | CASSYSMGGEQFF | TGTGCCAGCAGTTACTCGATGGGCGGTGAGCAGTTCTTC